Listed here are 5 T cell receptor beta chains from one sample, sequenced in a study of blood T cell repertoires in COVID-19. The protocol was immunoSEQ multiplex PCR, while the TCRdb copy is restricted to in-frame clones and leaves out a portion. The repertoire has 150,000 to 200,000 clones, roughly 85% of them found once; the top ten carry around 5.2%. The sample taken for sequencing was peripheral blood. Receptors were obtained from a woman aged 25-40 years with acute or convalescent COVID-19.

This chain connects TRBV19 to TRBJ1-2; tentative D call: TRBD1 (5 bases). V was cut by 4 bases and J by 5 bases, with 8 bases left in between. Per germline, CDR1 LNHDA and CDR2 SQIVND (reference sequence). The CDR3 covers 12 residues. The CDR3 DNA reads TGTGCCAGTAGTAGGCAGGGTTATGGCTACACCTTC. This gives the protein CASSRQGYGYTF.

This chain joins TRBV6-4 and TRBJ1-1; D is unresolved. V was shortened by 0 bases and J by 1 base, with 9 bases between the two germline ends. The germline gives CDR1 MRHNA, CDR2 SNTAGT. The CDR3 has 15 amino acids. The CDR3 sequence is CASSDSRGGNTEAFF. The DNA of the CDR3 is TGTGCCAGCAGTGACTCGAGAGGAGGGAACACTGAAGCTTTCTTT.

The CDR3: CASSLISGDNQPQHF. In nucleotides, the CDR3 is TGTGCCAGCAGCTTAATATCAGGGGACAATCAGCCCCAGCATTTT. The V call is TRBV7-8, the J call TRBJ1-5; D perhaps matches TRBD1 (6 bases). V lost 2 bases and J lost 3, with 11 bases in between. The CDR3 length is 15 residues. The germline V gene has CDR1 SGHVS and CDR2 FQNEAQ.

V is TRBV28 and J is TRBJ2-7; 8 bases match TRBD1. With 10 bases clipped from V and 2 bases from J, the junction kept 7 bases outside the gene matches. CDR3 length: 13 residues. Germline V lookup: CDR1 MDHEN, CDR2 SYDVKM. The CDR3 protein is CATWTGLAYEQYF. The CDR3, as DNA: TGTGCCACCTGGACAGGGTTAGCCTACGAGCAGTACTTC.

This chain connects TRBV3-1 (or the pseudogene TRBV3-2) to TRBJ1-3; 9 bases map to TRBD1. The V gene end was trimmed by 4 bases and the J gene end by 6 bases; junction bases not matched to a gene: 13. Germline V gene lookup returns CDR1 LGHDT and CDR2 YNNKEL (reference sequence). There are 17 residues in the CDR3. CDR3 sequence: CASSRPGTGIKANTIYF. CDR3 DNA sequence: TGTGCCAGCAGCCGCCCCGGGACAGGGATTAAAGCAAACACCATATATTTT.